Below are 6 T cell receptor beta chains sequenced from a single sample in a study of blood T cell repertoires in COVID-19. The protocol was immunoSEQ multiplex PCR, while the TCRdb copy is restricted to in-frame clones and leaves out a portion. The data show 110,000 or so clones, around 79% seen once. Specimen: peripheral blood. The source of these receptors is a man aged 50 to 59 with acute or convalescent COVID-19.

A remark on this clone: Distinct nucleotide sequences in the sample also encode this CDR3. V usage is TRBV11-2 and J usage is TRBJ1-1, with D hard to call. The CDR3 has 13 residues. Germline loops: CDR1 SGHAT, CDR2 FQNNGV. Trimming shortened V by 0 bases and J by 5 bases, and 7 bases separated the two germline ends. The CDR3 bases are TGTGCCAGCAGCTTAGATCGGGATACTGAAGCTTTCTTT. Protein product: CASSLDRDTEAFF.

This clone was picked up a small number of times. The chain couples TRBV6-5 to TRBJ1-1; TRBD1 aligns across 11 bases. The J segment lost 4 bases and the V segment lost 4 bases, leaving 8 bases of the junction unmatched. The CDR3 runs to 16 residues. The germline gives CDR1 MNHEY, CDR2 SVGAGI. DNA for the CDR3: TGTGCCAGCAGTTCTAGGACAGGGGGCTTTATCACTGAAGCTTTCTTT. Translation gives CASSSRTGGFITEAFF.

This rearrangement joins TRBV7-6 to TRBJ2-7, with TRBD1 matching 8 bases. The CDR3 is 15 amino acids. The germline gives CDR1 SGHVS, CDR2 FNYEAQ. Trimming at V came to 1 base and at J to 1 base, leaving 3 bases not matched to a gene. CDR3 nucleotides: TGTGCCAGCAGCTTAGGGACAGGGCCTTCCTACGAGCAGTACTTC. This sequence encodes CASSLGTGPSYEQYF.

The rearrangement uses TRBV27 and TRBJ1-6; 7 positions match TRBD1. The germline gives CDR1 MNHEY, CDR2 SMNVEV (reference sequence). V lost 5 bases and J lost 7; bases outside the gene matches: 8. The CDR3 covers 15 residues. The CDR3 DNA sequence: TGTGCCAGCAGTCTCATAGACAGGGCGAATTCACCCCTCCACTTT. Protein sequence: CASSLIDRANSPLHF.

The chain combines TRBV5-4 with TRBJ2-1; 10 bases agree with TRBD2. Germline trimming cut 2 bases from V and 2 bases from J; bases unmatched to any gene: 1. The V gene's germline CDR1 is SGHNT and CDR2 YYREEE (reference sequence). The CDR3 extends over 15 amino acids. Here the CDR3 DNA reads TGTGCCAGCAGCTTTAGCGGGGGGCCCTACAATGAGCAGTTCTTC. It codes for CASSFSGGPYNEQFF.

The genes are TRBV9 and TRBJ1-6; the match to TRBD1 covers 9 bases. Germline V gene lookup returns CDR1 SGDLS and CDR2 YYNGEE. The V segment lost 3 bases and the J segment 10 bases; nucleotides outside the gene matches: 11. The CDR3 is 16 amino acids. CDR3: CASSGLTGGRNSPLHF. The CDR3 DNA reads TGTGCCAGCAGCGGACTGACAGGGGGACGTAACTCACCCCTCCACTTT.